Below are 21 T cell receptor beta chains sequenced from a single sample in a study of blood T cell repertoires in COVID-19. Libraries were prepared by immunoSEQ multiplex PCR; TCRdb keeps only in-frame clonotypes and omits some of them. The sample includes 400,000 to 550,000 clones, 87% of them seen just once. Sequenced: PBMCs or T cells enriched from blood (not recorded which). Receptors originate from a woman aged 18-35 years with acute COVID-19.

This clone turned up a few times. The chain uses TRBV5-4 and TRBJ1-6; 9 bases map to TRBD1. This CDR3 has 16 amino acids. The ends lost 4 bases at V and 10 bases at J; junction bases unmatched: 12. In germline, CDR1 is SGHNT, CDR2 YYREEE (reference sequence). CDR3 residues: CASSPKAGTGQSPLHF. CDR3 bases: TGTGCCAGCAGCCCCAAGGCGGGGACAGGGCAATCACCCCTCCACTTT.

This clone was seen just once. This sequence joins TRBV9 and TRBJ1-6, with 8 bases matching TRBD1. The junction had 7 bases not matched to a gene; V was cut back by 4 bases and J by 7 bases. This CDR3 has 15 residues. The germline gives CDR1 SGDLS, CDR2 YYNGEE. The CDR3, as DNA: TGTGCCAGCAGCCTCCGAACAGGGGGGAATTCACCCCTCCACTTT. Translation: CASSLRTGGNSPLHF.

V gene TRBV2 combines with J gene TRBJ1-1; a possible D gene is TRBD1 (5 bases). This CDR3 has 14 amino acids. Germline lookup yields CDR1 SNHLY and CDR2 FYNNEI. Trimming stripped 4 bases from V and 0 bases from J, with 9 bases between. For the CDR3, the DNA is TGTGCCAGCAGTGGACAGAGCATGAACACTGAAGCTTTCTTT. Its translation: CASSGQSMNTEAFF.

The chain links TRBV28 to TRBJ1-2, with 7 bases that match TRBD1. This CDR3 spans 15 amino acids. The V gene's germline CDR1 is MDHEN and CDR2 SYDVKM. With V trimmed by 3 bases and J by 5 bases, 9 bases remained unmatched. The CDR3 spells CASSFDAGTAYGYTF. The CDR3 DNA reads TGTGCCAGCAGTTTTGACGCCGGGACAGCTTATGGCTACACCTTC.

The chain joins TRBV7-3 to TRBJ1-5, with TRBD1 matching over 9 bases. Germline loops: CDR1 SGHTA, CDR2 FQGTGA. V shed 1 base and J 5 bases; nucleotides not matched to a gene: 9. The CDR3 has 17 residues. CDR3 loop: CASSLNGGTGLYQPQHF. The CDR3 region has the DNA TGTGCCAGCAGCTTAAACGGGGGGACAGGGTTATATCAGCCCCAGCATTTT.

CDR3 sequence (DNA): TGTGCCAGTAGCCGTTATCAGGAGACCCAGTACTTC. This sequence encodes CASSRYQETQYF. The J gene is TRBJ2-5, the V gene TRBV19; D is unresolved. This CDR3 has 12 residues. Looked up from germline, CDR1 is LNHDA and CDR2 is SQIVND (reference sequence). V was clipped by 6 bases and J by 5 bases, with 10 bases between them.

The genes are TRBV7-2 and TRBJ2-3, with TRBD1 matching over 7 bases. Germline V gene lookup returns CDR1 SGHTA and CDR2 FQGNSA. Trimming at V came to 2 bases and at J to 0 bases, leaving 14 bases not matched to a gene. The CDR3 loop spans 19 amino acids. CDR3 residues: CASSLKISRGQTSTDTQYF. The DNA for the CDR3 is TGTGCCAGCAGCTTAAAGATTTCTCGGGGACAGACTAGCACAGATACGCAGTATTTT.

This clone was recorded only once. The rearrangement joins TRBV7-9 to TRBJ1-1, with unresolved D. V lost 4 bases, J lost 6 bases, and 9 bases lay in between. CDR1 and CDR2 (germline): SEHNR, FQNEAQ (reference sequence). The CDR3 contains 12 residues. The CDR3 loop reads CASSSNKPEAFF. In DNA, the CDR3 is TGTGCCAGCAGCTCAAACAAACCTGAAGCTTTCTTT.

This chain links TRBV28 with TRBJ2-7, with 14 bases lining up with TRBD2. CDR1 is MDHEN, CDR2 SYDVKM, per germline. Trimming cost V 4 bases and J 5 bases; bases outside gene matches: 7. The CDR3 sequence is 16 residues long. CDR3 in DNA: TGTGCCAGCAGTTCCCCGGGACTAGCGGGAGTAAACGAGCAGTACTTC. Translating it yields CASSSPGLAGVNEQYF.

The chain has TRBV10-2 and TRBJ1-4; D might be TRBD1 (5 bases). Germline values: CDR1 WSHSY, CDR2 SAAADI. CDR3 size: 14 residues. V lost 3 bases to trimming and J lost 7 bases, with 12 bases between them. The DNA for the CDR3 is TGCGCCAGCAGTGATATAAGGGGCGGTGAAAAACTGTTTTTT. It specifies CASSDIRGGEKLFF.

This sequence joins TRBV19 and TRBJ2-7, with TRBD1 matching over 9 bases. V gave up 5 bases and J gave up 6 bases; unmatched junction bases: 14. This CDR3 is 16 amino acids long. CDR1 is LNHDA and CDR2 is SQIVND in the germline V gene (reference sequence). The DNA of the CDR3 is TGTGCCAGTAGTGATCCGGGACAGGGACTTCTGGGCGAGCAGTACTTC. It yields the protein CASSDPGQGLLGEQYF.

The chain employs TRBV24-1 and TRBJ2-7, with 8 positions matching TRBD1. Unmatched junction bases numbered 15, after V lost 5 bases and J lost 4 bases. The germline CDR1 and CDR2 sequences are KGHDR and SFDVKD. This CDR3 has 17 amino acids. The CDR3 coding sequence is TGTGCCACCAGTGCAGGGACAGGACATTCTAATTTTTACGAGCAGTACTTC. Amino acid sequence: CATSAGTGHSNFYEQYF.

The chain couples TRBV29-1 to TRBJ1-3; 8 bases are a match to TRBD1. The CDR3 is 16 amino acids. J lost 0 bases, V lost 4 bases, and 8 bases had no gene match. Germline-derived CDR1 and CDR2 are SQVTM and ANQGSEA. The CDR3 sequence: CSVVPRGRSSGNTIYF. CDR3 nucleotide sequence: TGCAGCGTTGTGCCCAGGGGGCGCAGCTCTGGAAACACCATATATTTT.

This chain joins TRBV12-1 and TRBJ2-2; the tabulated D call, TRBD2, remains unverified against the DNA. TRBV12-1 is a documented pseudogene. CDR3 size: 15 residues. Here the CDR3 reads CASSFGEPYTGELFF. Written as DNA, the CDR3 is TGTGCCAGCAGCTTTGGTGAGCCTTACACCGGGGAGCTGTTTTTT.

This chain's CDR3 is CASRAQGDNQPQHF. The DNA for the CDR3 is TGTGCCAGCAGAGCGCAGGGGGACAATCAGCCCCAGCATTTT. V is TRBV28 and J is TRBJ1-5, with TRBD1 matching 7 bases. This CDR3 contains 14 residues. Per germline, CDR1 MDHEN and CDR2 SYDVKM. J gave up 3 bases and V 6 bases, and 5 bases lay outside the gene matches.

V is TRBV29-1 and J is TRBJ2-4; perhaps TRBD1 as D (6 bases). From germline, CDR1 is SQVTM and CDR2 ANQGSEA. The CDR3 is made up of 14 amino acids. Trimming cost V 4 bases and J 9 bases, with 19 bases left between them. The CDR3 protein is CSVVQGPDQSIQYF. DNA of the CDR3: TGCAGCGTTGTACAGGGCCCGGACCAAAGCATTCAGTACTTC.

This clone has only a few counts. The CDR3: CASSRDLAGVGTGELFF. CDR3 DNA sequence: TGCGCCAGCAGCCGAGATTTAGCGGGAGTAGGGACCGGGGAGCTGTTTTTT. The chain combines TRBV4-3 with TRBJ2-2, with 9 bases aligning to TRBD2. This CDR3 is 17 amino acids long. Trimming cost V 4 bases and J 5 bases; bases outside gene matches: 11. Germline CDR1 and CDR2: LGHNA and YSLEER.

V and J are TRBV5-1 and TRBJ1-2; D not certain. Trimming took off 6 bases at V and 6 bases at J, with 24 bases between the two ends. Looked up from germline, CDR1 is SGHRS and CDR2 is YFSETQ. There are 16 residues in the CDR3. This CDR3 is CASNSGSYPGGDGYTF. CDR3 DNA: TGCGCCAGCAATAGTGGTTCTTACCCTGGTGGTGATGGCTACACCTTC.

The V call is TRBV5-8, the J call TRBJ1-5; D is unresolved. V gave up 4 bases and J gave up 6 bases, with 14 bases separating them. Germline loops: CDR1 SGHTS, CDR2 YDEGEE. CDR3 length: 14 amino acids. For the CDR3, the DNA is TGTGCCAGCAGCCGTATGGGCTTTGGTCAGCCCCAGCATTTT. This codes for CASSRMGFGQPQHF.

This chain uses TRBV13 with TRBJ1-1; 8 bases fit TRBD1. The germline gives CDR1 PRHDT, CDR2 FYEKMQ (reference sequence). The ends lost 2 bases at V and 5 bases at J; junction bases unmatched: 7. This CDR3 has 15 amino acids. CDR3 in amino acids: CASSLFGQGSTEAFF. As DNA, the CDR3 is TGTGCCAGCAGCTTATTCGGACAGGGAAGTACTGAAGCTTTCTTT.

DNA for the CDR3: TGTGCCAGCAGCTTCCCACCGACTAGCTCACTTCACCCTTACAATGAGCAGTTCTTC. Translated: CASSFPPTSSLHPYNEQFF. V gene TRBV13 combines with J gene TRBJ2-1; 7 nucleotides align to TRBD2. Per the germline V gene, CDR1 is PRHDT and CDR2 is FYEKMQ (reference sequence). The CDR3 consists of 19 residues. Trimming cost V 3 bases and J 4 bases; bases outside gene matches: 18. The variable domain in full, with the rest retrieved from reference TRBV13 and TRBJ2-1, is AAGVIQSPRHLIKEKRETATLKCYPIPRHDTVYWYQQGPGQDPQFLISFYEKMQSDKGSIPDRFSAQQFSDYHSELNMSSLELGDSALYFCASSFPPTSSLHPYNEQFFGPGTRLTVL.